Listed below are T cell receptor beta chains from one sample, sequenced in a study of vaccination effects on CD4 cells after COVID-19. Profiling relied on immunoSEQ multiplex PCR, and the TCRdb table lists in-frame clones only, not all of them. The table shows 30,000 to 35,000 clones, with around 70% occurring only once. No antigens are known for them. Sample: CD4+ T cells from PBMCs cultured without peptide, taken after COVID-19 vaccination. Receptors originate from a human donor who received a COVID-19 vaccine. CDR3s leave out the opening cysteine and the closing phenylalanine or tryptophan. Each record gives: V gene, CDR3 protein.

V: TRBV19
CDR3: ASSDIGAKSGTQY

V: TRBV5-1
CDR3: ASSARPGGGGNEQF

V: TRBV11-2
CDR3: ASSLRTLGSSSYNEQF

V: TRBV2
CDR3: ASSRDRGDNSPLH

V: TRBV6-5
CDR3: ASSYAGGWGYT

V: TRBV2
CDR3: ASSLRSGGGYT

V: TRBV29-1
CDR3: SVEDTGTQH

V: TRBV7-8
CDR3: ASSYKYQGAGYT

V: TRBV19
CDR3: ASSIGGGGTEAF

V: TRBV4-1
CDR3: ASSQERGKPLGYEQY

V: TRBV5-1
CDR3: ASSLDASGVNEQF

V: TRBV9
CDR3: ASSTRPSGGKETQY

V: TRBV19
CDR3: ASSIRVGNNQPQH

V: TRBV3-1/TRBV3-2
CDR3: ASSPLQETQY

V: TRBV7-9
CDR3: ASSFPPRLTQGTEAF

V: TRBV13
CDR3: ASSLLAGGPSEQY

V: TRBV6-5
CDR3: ASRGQTNYGYT

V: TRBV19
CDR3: ASSIRDTHATNEKLF

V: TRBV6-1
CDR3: ASSGRLAGAYNEQF

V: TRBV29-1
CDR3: SARTGGNEQY

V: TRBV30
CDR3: AWSALGRIRTDTQY

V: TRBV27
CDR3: ASSLSDQGAGQY

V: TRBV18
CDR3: ASSLSQEETQY

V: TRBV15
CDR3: ATSRAPSGSIRRSKGSYNEQF

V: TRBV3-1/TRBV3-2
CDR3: ASSQSDGGGYT

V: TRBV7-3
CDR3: ASSRTEQY

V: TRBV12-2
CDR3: ASRFGTSGRPYSYNEQF

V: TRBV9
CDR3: ASSVGTTVAQETQY

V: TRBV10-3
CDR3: ATSGTEANYGYT